The next 9 T cell receptor beta chains were all read from a single sample in a study of T cells in Graves' hyperthyroidism and ophthalmopathy. Amplification of TCR beta CDR3 regions used RNA as the template. The TCR CDR3 first-round RT-PCR relied on the HTBI primer set. TCRdb re-derived calls from the multiplex PCR reads in MiXCR, one entry per CDR3 protein. Among about 700,000 distinct CDR3 sequences, roughly 46% were seen once, and the ten largest hold about 7.7%. The sample consisted of peripheral blood or thyroid tissue (not recorded which). Receptor source: an adult man with Graves' disease, either hyperthyroidism or ophthalmopathy (not recorded which).

This clonotype was picked up many times. The CDR3 loop reads CSVRLLRDSINYGYTF. The CDR3 nucleotides are TGCAGCGTCCGCCTCCTACGGGACAGCATTAACTATGGCTACACCTTC. The rearrangement joins TRBV29-1 to TRBJ1-2; TRBD1 aligns across 7 bases. The CDR3 covers 16 residues. The junction had 14 bases not matched to a gene; V was cut back by 6 bases and J by 1 base. Germline lookup yields CDR1 SQVTM and CDR2 ANQGSEA.

This clonotype was counted many times. V usage is TRBV6-1 and J usage is TRBJ2-7, with 9 bases identical to TRBD1. The CDR3 is made up of 13 amino acids. J was trimmed by 6 bases and V by 6 bases; bases with no gene match: 6. From germline, CDR1 is MNHNS and CDR2 SASEGT. CDR3 residues: CASRRQGDGEQYF. CDR3 DNA sequence: TGTGCCAGCAGAAGACAGGGGGACGGCGAGCAGTACTTC.

V usage is TRBV2 and J usage is TRBJ1-5, with D possibly matching TRBD1 (6 bases). Germline CDR1 and CDR2: SNHLY and FYNNEI. V was cut by 3 bases and J by 7 bases, with 13 bases left in between. CDR3 length: 14 residues. The CDR3, as DNA: TGTGCCAGCAGTGAGGGGGGGGCGCAACAGCCCCAGCATTTT. Its protein product is CASSEGGAQQPQHF.

This clonotype was observed a handful of times. This chain uses TRBV20-1 with TRBJ1-6; no firm D call. Trimming removed 0 bases at V and 6 bases at J, with 12 bases between. Germline V lookup: CDR1 DFQATT, CDR2 SNEGSKA (reference sequence). The CDR3 is made up of 15 amino acids. For the CDR3, the DNA is TGCAGTGCTAGAGATGGAGGGCTGTCTAATTCACCCCTCCACTTT. This encodes CSARDGGLSNSPLHF.

V and J are TRBV2 and TRBJ1-1; the D is unclear. Germline V gene lookup returns CDR1 SNHLY and CDR2 FYNNEI. Between the trimmed V and J ends, which lost 8 bases and 0 bases, there was a span of 13 bases. This CDR3 is built from 14 residues. The CDR3 nucleotides read TGTGCCAGCCCCATCGAAGGCCTGAACACTGAAGCTTTCTTT. This sequence encodes CASPIEGLNTEAFF. Drawing the rest from reference TRBV2 and TRBJ1-1, the complete variable domain is EPEVTQTPSHQVTQMGQEVILRCVPISNHLYFYWYRQILGQKVEFLVSFYNNEISEKSEIFDDQFSVERPDGSNFTLKIRSTKLEDSAMYFCASPIEGLNTEAFFGQGTRLTVV.

The chain combines TRBV7-9 with TRBJ1-4; 10 positions agree with TRBD1. Germline assignment: CDR1 SEHNR and CDR2 FQNEAQ (reference sequence). The CDR3 totals 14 residues. The V segment lost 4 bases and the J segment 7 bases; nucleotides outside the gene matches: 3. CDR3 protein: CASSSRTGGEKLFF. The CDR3 DNA reads TGTGCCAGCAGCTCCCGGACAGGGGGTGAAAAACTGTTTTTT.

The genes are TRBV7-9 and TRBJ1-5; perhaps TRBD1 as D (6 bases). The CDR3 covers 13 residues. V was trimmed by 3 bases and J by 9 bases, leaving 12 bases between them. Germline V lookup: CDR1 SEHNR, CDR2 FQNEAQ (reference sequence). The DNA of the CDR3 is TGTGCCAGCAGCTTCAGGGAACAGGGGCCCCAGCATTTT. Protein product: CASSFREQGPQHF.

This clonotype was found a few times. The chain couples TRBV19 to TRBJ1-6; D is unclear. CDR1 is LNHDA, CDR2 SQIVND, per germline (reference sequence). This CDR3 contains 16 residues. Trimming shortened V by 4 bases and J by 10 bases, and 20 bases separated the two germline ends. The CDR3 loop is CASSTVSGSLMSPLHF. Here the CDR3 DNA reads TGTGCCAGTAGTACCGTATCTGGGTCTTTAATGTCACCCCTCCACTTT.

The V gene is TRBV11-1, the J gene TRBJ1-4, with 7 bases matching TRBD1. This CDR3 contains 14 residues. J lost 8 bases, V lost 5 bases, and 8 bases had no gene match. The germline CDR1 and CDR2 sequences are SGHAT and FQDESV (reference sequence). In DNA form, the CDR3 reads TGTGCCAGCAGCATAGAAACAGGGGAAGAAAAACTGTTTTTT. This encodes CASSIETGEEKLFF.